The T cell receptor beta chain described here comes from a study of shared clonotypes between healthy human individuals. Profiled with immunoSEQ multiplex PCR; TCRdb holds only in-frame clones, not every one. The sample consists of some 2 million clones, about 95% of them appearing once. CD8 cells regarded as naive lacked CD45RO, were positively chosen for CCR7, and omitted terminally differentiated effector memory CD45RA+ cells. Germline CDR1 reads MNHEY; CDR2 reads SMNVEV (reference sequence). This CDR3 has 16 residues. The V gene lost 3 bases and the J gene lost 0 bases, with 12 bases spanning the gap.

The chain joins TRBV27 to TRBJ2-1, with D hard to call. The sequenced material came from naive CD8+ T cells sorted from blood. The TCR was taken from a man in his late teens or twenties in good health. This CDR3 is CASSFLQKSSYNEQFF. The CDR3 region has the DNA TGTGCCAGCAGTTTCCTACAGAAGAGCTCCTACAATGAGCAGTTCTTC.